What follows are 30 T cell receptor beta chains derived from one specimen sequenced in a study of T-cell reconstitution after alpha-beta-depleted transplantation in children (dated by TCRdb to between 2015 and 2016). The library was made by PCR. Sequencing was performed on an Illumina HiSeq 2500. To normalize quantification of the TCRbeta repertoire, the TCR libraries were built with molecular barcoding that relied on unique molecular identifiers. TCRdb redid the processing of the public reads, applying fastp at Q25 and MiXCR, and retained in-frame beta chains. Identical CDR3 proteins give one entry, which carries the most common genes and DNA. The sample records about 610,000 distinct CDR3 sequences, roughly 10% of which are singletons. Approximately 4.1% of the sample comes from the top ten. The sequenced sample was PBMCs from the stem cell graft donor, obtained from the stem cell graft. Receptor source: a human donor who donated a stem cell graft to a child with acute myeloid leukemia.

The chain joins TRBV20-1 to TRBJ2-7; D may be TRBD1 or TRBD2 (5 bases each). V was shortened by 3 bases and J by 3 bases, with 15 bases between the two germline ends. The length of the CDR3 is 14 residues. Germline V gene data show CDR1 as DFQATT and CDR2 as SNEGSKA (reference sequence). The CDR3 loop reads CSARRAGSIYEQYF. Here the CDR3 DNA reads TGCAGTGCTAGGAGGGCAGGGTCTATCTACGAGCAGTACTTC.

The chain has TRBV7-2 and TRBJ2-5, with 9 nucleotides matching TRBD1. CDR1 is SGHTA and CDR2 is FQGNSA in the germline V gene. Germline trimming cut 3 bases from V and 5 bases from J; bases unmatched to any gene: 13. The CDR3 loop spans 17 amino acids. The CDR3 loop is CASSLGRTGAPWETQYF. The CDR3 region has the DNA TGTGCCAGCAGCTTGGGCCGGACAGGGGCGCCCTGGGAGACCCAGTACTTC.

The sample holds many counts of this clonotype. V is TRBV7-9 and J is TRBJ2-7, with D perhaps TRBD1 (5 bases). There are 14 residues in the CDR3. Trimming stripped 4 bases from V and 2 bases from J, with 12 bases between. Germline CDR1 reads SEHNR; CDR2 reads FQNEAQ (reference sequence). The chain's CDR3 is CASSSDRLTYEQYF. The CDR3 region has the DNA TGTGCCAGCAGCTCCGACAGACTTACCTACGAGCAGTACTTC.

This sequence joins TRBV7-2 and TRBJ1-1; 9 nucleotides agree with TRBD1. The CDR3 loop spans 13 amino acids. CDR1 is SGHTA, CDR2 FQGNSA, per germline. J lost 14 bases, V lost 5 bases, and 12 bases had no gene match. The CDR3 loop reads CASSQDRGRMGFF. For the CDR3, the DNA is TGTGCCAGCAGCCAGGACAGGGGCAGGATGGGCTTCTTT.

The CDR3 DNA reads TGTGCCAGCAGTCTGGGGATTAACTATGGCTACACCTTC. Protein: CASSLGINYGYTF. The V and J genes are TRBV12-3 or TRBV12-4 and TRBJ1-2; D ambiguous. The CDR3 runs to 13 residues. The ends were cut back, 5 bases at V and 1 base at J, with 8 bases in the middle.

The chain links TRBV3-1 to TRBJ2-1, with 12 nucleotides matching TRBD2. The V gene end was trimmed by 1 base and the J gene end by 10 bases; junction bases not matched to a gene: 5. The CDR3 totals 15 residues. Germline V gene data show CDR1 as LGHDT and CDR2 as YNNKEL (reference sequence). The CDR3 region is CASSQGASGREEQFF. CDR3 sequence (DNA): TGTGCCAGCAGCCAAGGCGCTAGCGGGAGGGAAGAGCAGTTCTTC.

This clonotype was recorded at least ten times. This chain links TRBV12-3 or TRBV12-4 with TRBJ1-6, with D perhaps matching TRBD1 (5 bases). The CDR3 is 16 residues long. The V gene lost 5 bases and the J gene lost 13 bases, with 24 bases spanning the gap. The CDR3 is CASSPLPRGSGSPLHF. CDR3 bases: TGTGCCAGCAGTCCGCTCCCCCGGGGCTCGGGGAGTCCCCTCCACTTT.

This CDR3 reads CASSVGPSGGGIQYF. The CDR3 nucleotides are TGTGCCAGCAGCGTAGGGCCTAGCGGCGGTGGCATTCAGTACTTC. J is TRBJ2-4 and V is TRBV9; 7 bases are shared with TRBD2. Trimming cost V 0 bases and J 9 bases; bases outside gene matches: 9. Germline CDR1 and CDR2: SGDLS and YYNGEE. The CDR3 sequence is 15 residues long.

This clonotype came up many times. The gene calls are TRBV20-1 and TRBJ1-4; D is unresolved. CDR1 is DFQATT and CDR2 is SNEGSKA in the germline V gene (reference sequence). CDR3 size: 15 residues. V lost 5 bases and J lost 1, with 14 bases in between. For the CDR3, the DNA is TGCAGTGCTCCGGCGCGGGGAAGAACTAATGAAAAACTGTTTTTT. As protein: CSAPARGRTNEKLFF.

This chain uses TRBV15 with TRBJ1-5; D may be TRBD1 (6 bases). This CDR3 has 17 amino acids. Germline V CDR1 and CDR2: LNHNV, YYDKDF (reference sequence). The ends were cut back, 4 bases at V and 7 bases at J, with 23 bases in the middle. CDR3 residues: CATSKARGSGLAQPQHF. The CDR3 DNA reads TGTGCCACCAGCAAAGCCAGGGGTTCAGGGCTCGCCCAGCCCCAGCATTTT. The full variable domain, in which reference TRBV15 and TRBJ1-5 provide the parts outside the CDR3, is DAMVIQNPRYQVTQFGKPVTLSCSQTLNHNVMYWYQQKSSQAPKLLFHYYDKDFNNEADTPDNFQSRRPNTSFCFLDIRSPGLGDTAMYLCATSKARGSGLAQPQHFGDGTRLSIL.

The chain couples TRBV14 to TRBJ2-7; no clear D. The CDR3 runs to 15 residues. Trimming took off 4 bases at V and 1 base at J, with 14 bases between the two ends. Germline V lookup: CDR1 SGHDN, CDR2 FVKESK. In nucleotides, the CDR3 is TGTGCCAGCAGCCGAGGCCCGGTCCAATCCTACGAGCAGTACTTC. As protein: CASSRGPVQSYEQYF.

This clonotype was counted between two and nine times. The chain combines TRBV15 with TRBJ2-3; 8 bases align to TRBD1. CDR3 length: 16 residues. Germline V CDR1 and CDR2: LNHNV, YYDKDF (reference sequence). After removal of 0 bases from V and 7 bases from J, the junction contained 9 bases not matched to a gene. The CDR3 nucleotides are TGTGCCACCAGCAGAGAACCGGCGGGACAGGTTAATACGCAGTATTTT. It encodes CATSREPAGQVNTQYF.

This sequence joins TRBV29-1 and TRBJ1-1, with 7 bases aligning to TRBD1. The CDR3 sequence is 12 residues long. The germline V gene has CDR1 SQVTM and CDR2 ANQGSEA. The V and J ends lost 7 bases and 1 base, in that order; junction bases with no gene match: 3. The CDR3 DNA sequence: TGCAGCGCCGGGACAGAGAACACTGAAGCTTTCTTT. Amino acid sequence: CSAGTENTEAFF.

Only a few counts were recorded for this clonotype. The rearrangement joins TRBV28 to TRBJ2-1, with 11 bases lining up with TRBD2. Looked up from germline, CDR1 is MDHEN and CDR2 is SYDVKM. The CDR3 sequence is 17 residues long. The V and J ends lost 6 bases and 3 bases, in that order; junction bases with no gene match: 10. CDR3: CASSPPRGLADYNEQFF. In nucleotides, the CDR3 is TGTGCCAGCAGCCCCCCCCGGGGACTAGCGGACTACAATGAGCAGTTCTTC.

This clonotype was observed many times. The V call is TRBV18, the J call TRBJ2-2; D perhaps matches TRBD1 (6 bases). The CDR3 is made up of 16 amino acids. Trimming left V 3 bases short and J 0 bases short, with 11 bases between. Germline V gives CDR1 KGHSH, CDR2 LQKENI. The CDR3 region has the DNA TGTGCCAGCTCACCCGGGACAACCTCGAACACCGGGGAGCTGTTTTTT. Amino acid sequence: CASSPGTTSNTGELFF.

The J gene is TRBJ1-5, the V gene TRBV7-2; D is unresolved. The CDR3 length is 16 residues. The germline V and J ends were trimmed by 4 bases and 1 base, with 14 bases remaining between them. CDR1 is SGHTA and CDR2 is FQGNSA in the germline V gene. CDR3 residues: CASSYPEGGSNQPQHF. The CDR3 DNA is TGTGCCAGCAGCTACCCCGAGGGCGGGAGCAATCAGCCCCAGCATTTT.

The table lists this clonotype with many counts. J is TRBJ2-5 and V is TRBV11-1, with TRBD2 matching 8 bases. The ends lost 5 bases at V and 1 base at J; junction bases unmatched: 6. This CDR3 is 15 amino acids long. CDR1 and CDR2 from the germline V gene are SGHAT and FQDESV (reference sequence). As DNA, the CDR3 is TGTGCCAGCAGCCAAAGCGGGGGAATCCAAGAGACCCAGTACTTC. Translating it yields CASSQSGGIQETQYF.

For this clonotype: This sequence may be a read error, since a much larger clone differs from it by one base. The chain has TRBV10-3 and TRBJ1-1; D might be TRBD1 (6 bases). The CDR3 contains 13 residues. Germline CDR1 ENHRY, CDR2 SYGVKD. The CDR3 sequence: CAIGQFMNTEAYF. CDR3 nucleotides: TGTGCCATCGGACAGTTCATGAACACTGAAGCTTACTTT.

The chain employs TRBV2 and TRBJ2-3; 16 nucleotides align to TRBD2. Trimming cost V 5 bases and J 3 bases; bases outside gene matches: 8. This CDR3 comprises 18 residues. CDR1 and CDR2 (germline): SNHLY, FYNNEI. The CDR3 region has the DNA TGTGCCAGCAGTTCCGGGACTAGCGGGAGGGAGAGGACAGATACGCAGTATTTT. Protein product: CASSSGTSGRERTDTQYF.

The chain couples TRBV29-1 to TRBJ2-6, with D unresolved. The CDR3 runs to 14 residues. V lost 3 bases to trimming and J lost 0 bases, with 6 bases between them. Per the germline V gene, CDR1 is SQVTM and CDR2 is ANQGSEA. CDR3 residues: CSVDRVSGANVLTF. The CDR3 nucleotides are TGCAGCGTTGACCGGGTCTCTGGGGCCAACGTCCTGACTTTC. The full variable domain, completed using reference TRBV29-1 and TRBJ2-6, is SAVISQKPSRDICQRGTSLTIQCQVDSQVTMMFWYRQQPGQSLTLIATANQGSEATYESGFVIDKFPISRPNLTFSTLTVSNMSPEDSSIYLCSVDRVSGANVLTFGAGSRLTVL.

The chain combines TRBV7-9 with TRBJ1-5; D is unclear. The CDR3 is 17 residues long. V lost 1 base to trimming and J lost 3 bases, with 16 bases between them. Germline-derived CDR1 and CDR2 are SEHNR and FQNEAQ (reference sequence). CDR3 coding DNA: TGTGCCAGCAGCTTAGGGTCCGGCAGTGCCCTCAATCAGCCCCAGCATTTT. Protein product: CASSLGSGSALNQPQHF.

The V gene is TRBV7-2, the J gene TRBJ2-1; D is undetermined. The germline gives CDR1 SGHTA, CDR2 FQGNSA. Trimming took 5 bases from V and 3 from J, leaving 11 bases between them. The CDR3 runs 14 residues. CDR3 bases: TGTGCCAGCAGCCCCCAAACACACTACAATGAGCAGTTCTTC. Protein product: CASSPQTHYNEQFF.

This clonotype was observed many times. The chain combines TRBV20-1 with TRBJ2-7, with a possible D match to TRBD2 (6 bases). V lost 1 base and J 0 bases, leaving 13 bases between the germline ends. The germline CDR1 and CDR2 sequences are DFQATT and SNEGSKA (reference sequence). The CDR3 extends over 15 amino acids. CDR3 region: CSARGVAESSYEQYF. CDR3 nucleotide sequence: TGCAGTGCTAGAGGGGTAGCGGAGAGCTCCTACGAGCAGTACTTC.

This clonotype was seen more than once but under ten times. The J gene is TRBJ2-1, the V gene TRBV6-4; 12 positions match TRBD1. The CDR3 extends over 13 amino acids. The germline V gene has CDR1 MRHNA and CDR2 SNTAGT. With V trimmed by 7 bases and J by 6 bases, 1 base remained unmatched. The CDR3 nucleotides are TGTGCCAGCAAGGGACAGGGGGCCAATGAGCAGTTCTTC. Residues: CASKGQGANEQFF.

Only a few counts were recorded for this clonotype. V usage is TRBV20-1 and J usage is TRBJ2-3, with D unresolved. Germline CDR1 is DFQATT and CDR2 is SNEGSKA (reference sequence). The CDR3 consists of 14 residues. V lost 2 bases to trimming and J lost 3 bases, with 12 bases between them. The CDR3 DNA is TGCAGTGCTAGACAGAGGCCGGGTACAGATACGCAGTATTTT. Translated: CSARQRPGTDTQYF.

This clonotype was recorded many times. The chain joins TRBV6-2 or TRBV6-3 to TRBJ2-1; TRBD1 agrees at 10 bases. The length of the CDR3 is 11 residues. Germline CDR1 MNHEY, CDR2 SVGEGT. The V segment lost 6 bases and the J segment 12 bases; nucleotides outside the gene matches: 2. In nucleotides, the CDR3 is TGTGCCAGCAGGCGGGACAGGGGGCAGTTCTTC. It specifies CASRRDRGQFF.

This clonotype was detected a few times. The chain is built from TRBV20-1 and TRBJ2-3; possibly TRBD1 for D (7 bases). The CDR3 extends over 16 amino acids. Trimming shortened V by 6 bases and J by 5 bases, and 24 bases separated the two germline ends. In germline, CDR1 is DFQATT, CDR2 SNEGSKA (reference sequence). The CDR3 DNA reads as TGCAGTGCGGGGGGAAGGGCCGGGACAGTACAAGATACGCAGTATTTT. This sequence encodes CSAGGRAGTVQDTQYF.

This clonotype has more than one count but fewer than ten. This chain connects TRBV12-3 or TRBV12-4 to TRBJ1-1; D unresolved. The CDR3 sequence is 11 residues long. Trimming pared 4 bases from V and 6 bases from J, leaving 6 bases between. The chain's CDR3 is CASSWAAEAFF. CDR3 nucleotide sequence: TGTGCCAGCAGTTGGGCAGCTGAAGCTTTCTTT.

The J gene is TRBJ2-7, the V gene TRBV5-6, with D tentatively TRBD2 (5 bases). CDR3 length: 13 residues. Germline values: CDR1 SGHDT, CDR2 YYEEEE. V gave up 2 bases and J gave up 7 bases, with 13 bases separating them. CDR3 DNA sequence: TGTGCCAGCAGCTTAGACCCTAGCCGGGAGCAGTACTTC. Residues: CASSLDPSREQYF.

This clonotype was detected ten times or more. As DNA, the CDR3 is TGTGCCAGTAGGGAGGGAGGCAATCAGCCCCAGCATTTT. It encodes CASREGGNQPQHF. The rearrangement links TRBV12-3 or TRBV12-4 to TRBJ1-5, with D unclear. This CDR3 is built from 13 residues. Trimming removed 9 bases from V and 2 bases from J, with 11 bases in between.